This TCR beta chain was recovered during a study of graft-versus-host responses after intestinal transplantation. Lymphocytes (intraepithelial and lamina propria) were released by processing the graft tissue. The protocol was immunoSEQ multiplex PCR, while the TCRdb copy is restricted to in-frame clones and leaves out a portion. There are just under 30,000 clones in the sample; approximately 80% occur only once, and under 3.5% lies in the top ten. Germline V lookup: CDR1 SGHAT, CDR2 FQNNGV. V was cut by 0 bases and J by 6 bases, with 14 bases left in between. CDR3 length: 15 residues. Findings of the study overall: Declines in HvG clones occurring early post-transplant were associated with peak circulating GvH clone levels. Patients who carried graft-donor T cell macrochimerism also had high graft-versus-host to host-versus-graft clonal ratios in their allografts. GvH clones were identified in recipient marrow, with some first appearing in ileum or blood.

Of note for this clone: Its specificity is unknown.

This specimen consisted of ileum tissue, obtained 98 days after intestinal transplantation. The chain has TRBV11-2 and TRBJ1-2; the D is unclear. This TCR was recovered from a human patient who received an intestinal transplant, so some T cells may come from the graft donor. CDR3 bases: TGTGCCAGCAGCTTAGATCTTCTGACGGTTGATGGCTACACCTTC. Amino acids: CASSLDLLTVDGYTF. Full variable domain (rest looked up from reference TRBV11-2 and TRBJ1-2): EAGVAQSPRYKIIEKRQSVAFWCNPISGHATLYWYQQILGQGPKLLIQFQNNGVVDDSQLPKDRFSAERLKGVDSTLKIQPAKLEDSAVYLCASSLDLLTVDGYTFGSGTRLTVV.